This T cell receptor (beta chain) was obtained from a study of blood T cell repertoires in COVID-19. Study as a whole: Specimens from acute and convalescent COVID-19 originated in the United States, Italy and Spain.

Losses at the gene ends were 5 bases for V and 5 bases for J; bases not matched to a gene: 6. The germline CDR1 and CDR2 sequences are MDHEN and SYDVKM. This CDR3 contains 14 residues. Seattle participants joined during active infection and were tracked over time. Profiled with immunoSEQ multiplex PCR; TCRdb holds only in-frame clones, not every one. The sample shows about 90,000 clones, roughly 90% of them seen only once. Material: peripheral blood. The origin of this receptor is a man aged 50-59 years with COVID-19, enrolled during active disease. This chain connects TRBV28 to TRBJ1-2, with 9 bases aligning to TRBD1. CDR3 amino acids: CASSAGQGEYGYTF. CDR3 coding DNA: TGTGCCAGCAGTGCGGGACAGGGCGAATATGGCTACACCTTC.